This T cell receptor (beta chain) was identified during a study of CD8 T cells in Susac syndrome (dated by TCRdb to about 2019). About the study as a whole: Among the Susac syndrome patients who were sequenced, clinically active disease was present in more than five and clinical remission was observed in fewer than 10. At blood withdrawal, Susac syndrome patients were either therapy-naive, taking corticosteroids (in some cases with IVIg as well), or taking IVIg alone. Repertoire sequencing was used to test whether CD8+ T cell activation and differentiation in Susac syndrome was antigen driven.

High-throughput TCR beta sequencing profiled peripheral blood CD8+ and CD4+ T cells from healthy donors, Susac syndrome patients and multiple sclerosis patients. Recently defined diagnostic criteria for definite or probable disease were met by the Susac syndrome patients. CD8+ TEMRA cells were enriched by FACS, while bulk CD8+ and CD4+ T cells were purified by magnetic negative isolation. Blood was collected in EDTA tubes and processed within 24 hours, with PBMCs isolated through density gradient centrifugation. PBMCs intended for TCR sequencing were cryopreserved in liquid nitrogen and thawed later in a water bath at 37 degrees C. Purity of sorted or isolated CD4+, CD8+ and CD8+ TEMRA cells was at least 90%. For this clonotype: There is no known antigen for this receptor. Per-nucleotide qualities are absent, and no much larger clonotype sits a single base away.

V loses 4 bases, J loses 0 bases, and the germline ends lie 9 bases apart. CDR1 and CDR2, per the germline V gene, are SQVTM and ANQGSEA. Inclusive of the bounding cysteine and phenylalanine, the CDR3 is 13 residues long. Here the CDR3 DNA is all that survives: 39 bases in frame from base 1. RNA was extracted with the RNeasy kit and about 0.5 to 1 ug was reverse transcribed using random hexamers. TCR beta CDR3 regions were amplified with the immunoSEQ multiplex PCR assay covering 54 Vbeta and 13 Jbeta segments. PCR amplification bias was corrected using a synthetic template baseline for primer optimization and computational correction. From the authors' description of their analysis: Reads were assigned to V, D and J genes according to IMGT and analyzed in immunoSEQ Analyzer, with only productive sequences retained. To calculate clonality, Shannon entropy was normalized by log2 of the number of productive unique sequences and then subtracted from one. For each patient and control, public and private clones were evaluated among the 100 most prevalent clones. Clones were defined as Susac-specific when absent from the healthy and MS cohorts, from roughly 1,100 published viral clones and from other ImmuneACCESS disease sequences. The public reads were run again by TCRdb, first through fastp at Q25 and then through MiXCR, and only productive beta chains were kept. Every entry covers one CDR3 protein and lists the most common genes and DNA from its rows. V and J calls and clone size were set by TCRdb, not the authors. This sample comprises under 300,000 distinct CDR3 sequences, around 96% of them detected only once. The ten largest clones take up approximately 0.1% of the sample.

The paper as a whole reports these results and caveats: In patients with Susac syndrome, the CD4+ T cell repertoire showed no detectable clonal expansion. The TCR sequencing and HLA analysis was acknowledged to have included a relatively small number of individuals.

This clonotype originated in a human donor with Susac syndrome. The sample taken for sequencing was CD4+ T cells from PBMCs. The V gene is TRBV29-1 and the J gene is TRBJ1-1, with no confident D gene call. Here the CDR3 is given as CSVVRRLNTEAFF. The nucleotide sequence reads TGCAGCGTTGTTCGCAGGTTGAACACTGAAGCTTTCTTT. Where the CDR3 stops, the reference TRBV29-1 and TRBJ1-1 genes take over; the full variable domain is SAVISQKPSRDICQRGTSLTIQCQVDSQVTMMFWYRQQPGQSLTLIATANQGSEATYESGFVIDKFPISRPNLTFSTLTVSNMSPEDSSIYLCSVVRRLNTEAFFGQGTRLTVV.